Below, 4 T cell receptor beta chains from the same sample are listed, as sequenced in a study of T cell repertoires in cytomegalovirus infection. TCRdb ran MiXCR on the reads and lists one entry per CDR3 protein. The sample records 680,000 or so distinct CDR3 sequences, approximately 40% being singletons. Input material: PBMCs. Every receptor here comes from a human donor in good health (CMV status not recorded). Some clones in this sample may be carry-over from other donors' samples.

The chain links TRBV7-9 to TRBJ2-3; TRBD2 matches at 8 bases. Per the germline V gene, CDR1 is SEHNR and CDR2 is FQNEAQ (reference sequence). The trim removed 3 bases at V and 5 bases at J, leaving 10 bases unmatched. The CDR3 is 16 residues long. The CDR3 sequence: CASSFGLAGKGDTQYF. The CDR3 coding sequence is TGTGCCAGCAGCTTCGGGTTAGCGGGAAAAGGAGATACGCAGTATTTT. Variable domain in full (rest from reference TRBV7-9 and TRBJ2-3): DTGVSQNPRHKITKRGQNVTFRCDPISEHNRLYWYRQTLGQGPEFLTYFQNEAQLEKSRLLSDRFSAERPKGSFSTLEIQRTEQGDSAMYLCASSFGLAGKGDTQYFGPGTRLTVL.

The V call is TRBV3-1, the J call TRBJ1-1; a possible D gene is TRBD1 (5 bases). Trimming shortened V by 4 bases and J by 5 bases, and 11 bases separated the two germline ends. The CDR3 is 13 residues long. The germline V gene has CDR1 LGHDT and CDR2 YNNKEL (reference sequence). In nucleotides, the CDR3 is TGTGCCAGCAGCCGGGGGAAAGGAACTGAAGCTTTCTTT. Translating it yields CASSRGKGTEAFF.

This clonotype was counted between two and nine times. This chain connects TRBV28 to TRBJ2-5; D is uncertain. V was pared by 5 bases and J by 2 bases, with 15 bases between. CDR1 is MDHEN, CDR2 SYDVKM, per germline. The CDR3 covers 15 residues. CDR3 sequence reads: CASSPTQVGQETQYF. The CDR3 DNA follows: TGTGCCAGCAGTCCTACCCAGGTCGGTCAAGAGACCCAGTACTTC.

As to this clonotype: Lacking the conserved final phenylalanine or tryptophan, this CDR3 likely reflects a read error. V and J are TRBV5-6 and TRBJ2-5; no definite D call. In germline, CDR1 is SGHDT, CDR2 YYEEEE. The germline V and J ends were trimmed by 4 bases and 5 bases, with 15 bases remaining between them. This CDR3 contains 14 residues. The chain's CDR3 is CASSPTLGRETQYL. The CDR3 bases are TGTGCCAGCAGCCCGACCTTAGGGCGGGAGACCCAGTACTTA.